In this sample, the clone carrying this T cell receptor (beta chain) turned up a few times. The data were obtained in a study of beta chain features in type 1 diabetes. CDR3 length equals 13 residues. V dropped 4 bases and J dropped 3 bases, with 10 bases sitting between them. Germline loops: CDR1 MGHRA, CDR2 YSYEKL. All of the isolated RNA was reverse transcribed, so expressed TCRB transcripts were sequenced. TCRdb's table, derived via immunoSEQ multiplex PCR, lists solely in-frame clones and lacks some. This sample carries around 430,000 clones, 30% of them seen once, and the ten largest clones take about 0.06%.

The sequencing sample was made of naive CD4+ T cells from blood. The chain joins TRBV4-1 to TRBJ2-7; D is unresolved. This clonotype originated in a man younger than 35 in good health. CDR3 sequence reads: CASSPLGRYEQYF. In nucleotides, the CDR3 is TGCGCCAGCAGCCCGCTGGGCCGCTACGAGCAGTACTTC.